The source of this TCR beta chain is a study of regulatory T cells in long-lasting Graves disease. The sample's time point: newly diagnosed GD, antithyroid drugs for less than 3 months. From RNA extracted from PBMCs, the TCR library was made. This CDR3 is built from 16 residues. CDR1 is SGHAT and CDR2 is FQNNGV in the germline V gene. Germline trimming cut 3 bases from V and 6 bases from J; bases unmatched to any gene: 9. Sequencing libraries for TCR beta were prepared with iRepertoire HTBI primers and Arm-PCR of CDR3 regions. TCRdb reprocessed the multiplex PCR reads with MiXCR, giving one entry per CDR3 protein. The repertoire includes about 220,000 distinct CDR3 sequences, roughly 18% of them detected once, and about 11% sits in the top ten. This clonotype was counted at least ten times. The same data also went into a second study, on T cells in Graves' hyperthyroidism and ophthalmopathy. That investigation notes: The HTBI set primed first-round TCR CDR3 RT-PCR.

The sample here was peripheral blood mononuclear cells (PBMCs), taken at new diagnosis, from a patient treated with antithyroid drugs. V is TRBV11-2 and J is TRBJ2-5; 11 bases map to TRBD1. This clonotype was sampled from a woman aged 25 to 39 with Graves disease. CDR3 nucleotides: TGTGCCAGCAGCTTCGTACGGGGACAGGGGGTGAAGACCCAGTACTTC. Its protein product is CASSFVRGQGVKTQYF.